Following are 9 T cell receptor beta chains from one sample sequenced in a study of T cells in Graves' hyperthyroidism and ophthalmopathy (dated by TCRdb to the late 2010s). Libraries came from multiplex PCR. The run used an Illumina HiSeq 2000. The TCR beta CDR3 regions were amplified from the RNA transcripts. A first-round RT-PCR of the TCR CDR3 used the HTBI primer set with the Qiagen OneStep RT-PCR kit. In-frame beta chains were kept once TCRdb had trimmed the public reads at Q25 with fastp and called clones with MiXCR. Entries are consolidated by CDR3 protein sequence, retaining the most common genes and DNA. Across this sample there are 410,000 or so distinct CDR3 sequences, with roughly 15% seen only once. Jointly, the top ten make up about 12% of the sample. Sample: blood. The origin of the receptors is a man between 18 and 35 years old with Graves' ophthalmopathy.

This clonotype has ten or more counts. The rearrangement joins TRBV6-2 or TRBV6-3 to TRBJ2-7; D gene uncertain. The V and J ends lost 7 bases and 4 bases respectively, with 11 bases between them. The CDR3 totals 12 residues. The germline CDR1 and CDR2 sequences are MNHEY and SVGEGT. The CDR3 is CASTPPGYEQYF. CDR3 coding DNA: TGTGCCAGCACTCCTCCCGGATACGAGCAGTACTTC.

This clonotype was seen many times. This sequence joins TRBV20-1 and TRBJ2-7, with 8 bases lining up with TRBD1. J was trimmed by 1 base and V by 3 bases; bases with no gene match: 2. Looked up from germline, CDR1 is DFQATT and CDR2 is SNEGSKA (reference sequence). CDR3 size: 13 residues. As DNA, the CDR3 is TGCAGTGCTAGGGGACAGGTTTCCTACGAGCAGTACTTC. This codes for CSARGQVSYEQYF.

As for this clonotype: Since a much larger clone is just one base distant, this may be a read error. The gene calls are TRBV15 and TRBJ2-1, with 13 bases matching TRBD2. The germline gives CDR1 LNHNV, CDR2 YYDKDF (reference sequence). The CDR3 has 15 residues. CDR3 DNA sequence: TGTGCCACCAGCCTGGAGACTAGCGGGAGGCATGAGCAGCTCTTC. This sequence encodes CATSLETSGRHEQLF.

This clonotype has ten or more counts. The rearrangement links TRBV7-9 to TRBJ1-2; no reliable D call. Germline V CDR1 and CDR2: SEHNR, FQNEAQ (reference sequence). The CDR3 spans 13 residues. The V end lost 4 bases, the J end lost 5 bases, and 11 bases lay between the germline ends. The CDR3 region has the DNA TGTGCCAGCAGCTCCTGGACGGCTTATGGCTACACCTTC. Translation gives CASSSWTAYGYTF.

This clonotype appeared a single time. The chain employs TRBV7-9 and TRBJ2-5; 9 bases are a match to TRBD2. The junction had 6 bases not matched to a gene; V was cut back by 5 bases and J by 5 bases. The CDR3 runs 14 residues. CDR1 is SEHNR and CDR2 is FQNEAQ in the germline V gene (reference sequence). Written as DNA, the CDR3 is TGTGCCAGCAGCCTTAGCGGGAGTATGGAGACCCAGTACTTC. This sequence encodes CASSLSGSMETQYF.

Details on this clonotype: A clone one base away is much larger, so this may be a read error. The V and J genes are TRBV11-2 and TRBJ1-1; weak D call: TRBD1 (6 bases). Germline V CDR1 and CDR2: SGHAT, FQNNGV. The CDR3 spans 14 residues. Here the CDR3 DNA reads TGTGCCGGCAGCCCACCGGGGGGCCTTGATGAAGCTTTCTTT. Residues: CAGSPPGGLDEAFF.

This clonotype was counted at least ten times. CDR3 sequence (DNA): TGTGCCAGCAGCTTAGTTCAGGGGCTGAATCAGCCCCAGCATTTT. Its protein product is CASSLVQGLNQPQHF. The chain links TRBV7-2 to TRBJ1-5; possibly TRBD1 for D (6 bases). Between the trimmed V and J ends, which lost 1 base and 4 bases, there was a span of 11 bases. This CDR3 comprises 15 residues. Germline CDR1 SGHTA, CDR2 FQGNSA.

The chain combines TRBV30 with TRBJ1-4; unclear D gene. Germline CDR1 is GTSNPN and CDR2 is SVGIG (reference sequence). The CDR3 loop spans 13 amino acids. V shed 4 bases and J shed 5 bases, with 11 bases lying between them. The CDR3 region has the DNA TGTGCCTGGACCGTGGGGATAAATGAAAAACTGTTTTTT. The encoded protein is CAWTVGINEKLFF.

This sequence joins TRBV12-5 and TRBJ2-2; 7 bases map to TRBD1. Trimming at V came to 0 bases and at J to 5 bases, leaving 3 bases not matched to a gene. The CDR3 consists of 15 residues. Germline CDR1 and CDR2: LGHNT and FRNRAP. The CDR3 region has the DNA TGTGCTAGTGGTTTGGTGCTGACAGGGACCGGGGAGCTGTTTTTT. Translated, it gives CASGLVLTGTGELFF.